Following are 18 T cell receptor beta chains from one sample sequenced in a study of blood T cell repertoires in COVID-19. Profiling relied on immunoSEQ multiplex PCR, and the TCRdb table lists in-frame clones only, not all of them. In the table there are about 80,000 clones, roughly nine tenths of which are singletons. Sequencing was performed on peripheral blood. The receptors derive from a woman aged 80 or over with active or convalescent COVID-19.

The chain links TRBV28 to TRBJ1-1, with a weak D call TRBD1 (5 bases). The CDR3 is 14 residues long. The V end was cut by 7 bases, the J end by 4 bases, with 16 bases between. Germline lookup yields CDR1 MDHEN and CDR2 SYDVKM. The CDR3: CASISGGGGTEAFF. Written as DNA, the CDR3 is TGTGCCAGCATCTCGGGGGGTGGGGGCACTGAAGCTTTCTTT.

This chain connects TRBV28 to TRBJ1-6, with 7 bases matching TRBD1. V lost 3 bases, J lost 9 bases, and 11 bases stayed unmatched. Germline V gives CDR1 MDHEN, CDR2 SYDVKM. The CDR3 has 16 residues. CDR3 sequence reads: CASSLAKGGRSSPLHF. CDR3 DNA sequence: TGTGCCAGCAGTTTGGCGAAAGGGGGCAGAAGTTCACCCCTCCACTTT.

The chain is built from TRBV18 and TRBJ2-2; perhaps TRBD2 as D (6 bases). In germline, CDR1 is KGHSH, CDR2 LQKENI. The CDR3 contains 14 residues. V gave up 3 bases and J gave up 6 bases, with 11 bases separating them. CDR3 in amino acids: CASSPGTPPGELFF. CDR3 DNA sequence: TGTGCCAGCTCACCCGGGACTCCCCCCGGGGAGCTGTTTTTT.

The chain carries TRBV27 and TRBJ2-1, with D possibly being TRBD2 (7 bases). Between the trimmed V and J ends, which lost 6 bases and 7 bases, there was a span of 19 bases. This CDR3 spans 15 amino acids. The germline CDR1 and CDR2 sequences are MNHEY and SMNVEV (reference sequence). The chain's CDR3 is CASSPVLQGGNEQFF. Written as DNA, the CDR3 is TGTGCCAGCAGCCCCGTCCTACAGGGAGGGAATGAGCAGTTCTTC.

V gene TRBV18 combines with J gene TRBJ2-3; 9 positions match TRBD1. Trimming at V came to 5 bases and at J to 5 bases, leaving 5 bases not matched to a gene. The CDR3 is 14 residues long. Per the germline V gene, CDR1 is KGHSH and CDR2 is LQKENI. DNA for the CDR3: TGTGCCAGCTCAGCTACAGGGGGCAAAGATACGCAGTATTTT. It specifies CASSATGGKDTQYF.

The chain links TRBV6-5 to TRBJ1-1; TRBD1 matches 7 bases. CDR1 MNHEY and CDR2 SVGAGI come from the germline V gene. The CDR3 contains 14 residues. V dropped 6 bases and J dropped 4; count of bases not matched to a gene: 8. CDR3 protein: CASREGAGATEAFF. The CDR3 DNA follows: TGTGCCAGCAGGGAGGGGGCAGGGGCCACTGAAGCTTTCTTT.

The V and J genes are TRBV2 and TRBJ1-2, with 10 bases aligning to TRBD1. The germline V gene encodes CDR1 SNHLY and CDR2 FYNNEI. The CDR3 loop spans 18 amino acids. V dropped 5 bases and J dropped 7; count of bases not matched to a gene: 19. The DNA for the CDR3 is TGTGCCAGCAGTCTTCGAGGGGGGACAGGGGTCGCCAGTAGTGGCTACACCTTC. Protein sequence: CASSLRGGTGVASSGYTF.

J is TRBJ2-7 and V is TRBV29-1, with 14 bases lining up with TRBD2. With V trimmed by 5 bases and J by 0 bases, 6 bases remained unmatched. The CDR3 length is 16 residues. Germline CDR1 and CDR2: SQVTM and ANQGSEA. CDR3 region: CSVRLAGGDSSYEQYF. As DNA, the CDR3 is TGCAGCGTTCGACTAGCGGGAGGGGATAGCTCCTACGAGCAGTACTTC.

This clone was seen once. The CDR3 here is CASSFPRTGVNTEAFF. The CDR3 nucleotides read TGTGCCAGCAGCTTCCCAAGGACAGGGGTGAACACTGAAGCTTTCTTT. The chain has TRBV7-2 and TRBJ1-1; 9 nucleotides align to TRBD1. After removal of 3 bases from V and 0 bases from J, the junction contained 5 bases not matched to a gene. This CDR3 is built from 16 residues. CDR1 and CDR2 from the germline V gene are SGHTA and FQGNSA.

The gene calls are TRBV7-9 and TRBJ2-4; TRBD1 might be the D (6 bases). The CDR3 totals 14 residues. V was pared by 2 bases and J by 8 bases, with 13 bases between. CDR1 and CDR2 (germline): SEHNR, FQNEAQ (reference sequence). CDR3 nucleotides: TGTGCCAGCAGCTTAACAGGGACCGGGTACATTCAGTACTTC. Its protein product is CASSLTGTGYIQYF.

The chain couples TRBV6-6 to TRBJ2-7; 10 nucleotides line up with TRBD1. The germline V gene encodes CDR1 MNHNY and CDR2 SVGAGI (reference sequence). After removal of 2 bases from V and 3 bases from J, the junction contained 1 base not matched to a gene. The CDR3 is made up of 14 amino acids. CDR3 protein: CASSYGTGVYEQYF. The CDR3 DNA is TGTGCCAGCAGTTACGGGACAGGGGTCTACGAGCAGTACTTC.

The CDR3 loop is CASSLGGGRSYNEQFF. In DNA, the CDR3 is TGCGCCAGCAGCTTGGGCGGCGGGAGATCCTACAATGAGCAGTTCTTC. The rearrangement uses TRBV5-1 and TRBJ2-1; 7 nucleotides line up with TRBD2. The CDR3 has 16 amino acids. V shed 0 bases and J 1 base; nucleotides not matched to a gene: 4. Germline assignment: CDR1 SGHRS and CDR2 YFSETQ.

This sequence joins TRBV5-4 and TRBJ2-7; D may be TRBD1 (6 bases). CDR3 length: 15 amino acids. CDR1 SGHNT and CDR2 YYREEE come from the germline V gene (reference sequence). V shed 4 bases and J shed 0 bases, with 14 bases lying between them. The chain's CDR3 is CASSPRGISSYEQYF. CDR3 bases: TGTGCCAGCAGCCCGAGGGGGATCAGCTCCTACGAGCAGTACTTC. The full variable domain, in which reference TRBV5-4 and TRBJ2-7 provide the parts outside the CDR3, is ETGVTQSPTHLIKTRGQQVTLRCSSQSGHNTVSWYQQALGQGPQFIFQYYREEENGRGNFPPRFSGLQFPNYSSELNVNALELDDSALYLCASSPRGISSYEQYFGPGTRLTVT.

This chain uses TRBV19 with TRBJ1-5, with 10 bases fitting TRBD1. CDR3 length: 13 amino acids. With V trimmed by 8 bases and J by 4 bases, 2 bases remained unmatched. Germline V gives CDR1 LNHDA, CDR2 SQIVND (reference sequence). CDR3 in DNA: TGTGCCAGTCGGGACAGGGGAAATCAGCCCCAGCATTTT. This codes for CASRDRGNQPQHF.

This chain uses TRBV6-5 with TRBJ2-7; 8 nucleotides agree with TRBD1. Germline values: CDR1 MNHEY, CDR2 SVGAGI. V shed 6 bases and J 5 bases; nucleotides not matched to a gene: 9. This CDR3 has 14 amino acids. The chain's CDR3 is CASRSPGGSHEQYF. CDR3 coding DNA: TGTGCCAGCAGGTCACCAGGGGGCAGTCACGAGCAGTACTTC.

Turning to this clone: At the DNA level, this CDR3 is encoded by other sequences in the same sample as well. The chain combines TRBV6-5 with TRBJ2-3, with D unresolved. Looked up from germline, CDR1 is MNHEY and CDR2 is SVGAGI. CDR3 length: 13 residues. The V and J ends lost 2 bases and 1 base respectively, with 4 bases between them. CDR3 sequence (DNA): TGTGCCAGCAGTTACCCCGGCACAGATACGCAGTATTTT. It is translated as CASSYPGTDTQYF.

The CDR3 DNA follows: TGTGCCATCAGCCGGGACTTGCCATCTGAGCAGTTCTTC. This translates into CAISRDLPSEQFF. The chain uses TRBV10-3 and TRBJ2-1, with D possibly being TRBD2 (6 bases). Germline V CDR1 and CDR2: ENHRY, SYGVKD. Between the trimmed V and J ends, which lost 6 bases and 9 bases, there was a span of 15 bases. The CDR3 length is 13 residues.

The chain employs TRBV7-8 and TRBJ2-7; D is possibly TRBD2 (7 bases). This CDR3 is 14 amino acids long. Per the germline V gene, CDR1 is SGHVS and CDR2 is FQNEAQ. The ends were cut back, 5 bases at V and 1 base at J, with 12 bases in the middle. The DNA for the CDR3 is TGTGCCAGCAGCGGGGGGGGGCAGTCCTACGAGCAGTACTTC. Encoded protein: CASSGGGQSYEQYF.